A single sample gave rise to the 30 T cell receptor beta chains below, sequenced in a study of shared clonotypes between healthy human individuals (TCRdb year 2020). CD8 naive samples consisted of CD45RO-negative cells that were positively selected for CCR7, yielding a CD45RA+CCR7+ population without TemRA cells. Receptors were amplified or captured by the immunoSEQ multiplex PCR assay. TCRdb limited this immuneACCESS table to in-frame rearrangements with V and J called. A share of clones is missing; checked studies link under half to unresolved V genes, and the rest is unexplained. The sample data list 800,000 to 950,000 clones, and around 96% of these were observed just once. The ten largest make up less than 0.25% of the sample. The source material was naive CD8+ T cells sorted from blood. This specimen's cell subset or site label, interpreted: CD45RA+CCR7+. The receptors were sampled from a man aged 30 to 39 in good health.

The chain couples TRBV6-1 to TRBJ1-1; D ambiguous. This CDR3 has 11 amino acids. Trimming cost V 5 bases and J 7 bases, with 8 bases left between them. CDR1 MNHNS and CDR2 SASEGT come from the germline V gene. For the CDR3, the DNA is TGTGCCAGCAGTATAAGGGTTGAAGCTTTCTTT. Residues: CASSIRVEAFF.

This rearrangement joins TRBV7-6 to TRBJ1-1; D gene uncertain. V lost 4 bases, J lost 10 bases, and 19 bases lay in between. CDR3 length equals 14 residues. Per the germline V gene, CDR1 is SGHVS and CDR2 is FNYEAQ. CDR3 region: CASSSTDRQPGAFF. CDR3 DNA sequence: TGTGCCAGCAGCTCTACCGACCGCCAGCCGGGAGCTTTCTTT. The entire variable domain, with the rest obtained from reference TRBV7-6 and TRBJ1-1, is as follows: GAGVSQSPRYKVTKRGQDVALRCDPISGHVSLYWYRQALGQGPEFLTYFNYEAQQDKSGLPNDRFSAERPEGSISTLTIQRTEQRDSAMYRCASSSTDRQPGAFFGQGTRLTVV.

The chain carries TRBV29-1 and TRBJ1-1; D remains ambiguous. This CDR3 spans 10 amino acids. The germline V and J ends were trimmed by 8 bases and 5 bases, with 9 bases remaining between them. In germline, CDR1 is SQVTM, CDR2 ANQGSEA. Here the CDR3 DNA reads TGCAGCTTCCTTGGTACTGAAGCTTTCTTT. It translates to CSFLGTEAFF.

This clone appeared once. This chain joins TRBV5-6 and TRBJ2-2; D possibly corresponds to TRBD1 (5 bases). This CDR3 is built from 13 residues. The ends were cut back, 0 bases at V and 7 bases at J, with 7 bases in the middle. The germline V gene encodes CDR1 SGHDT and CDR2 YYEEEE. CDR3 DNA: TGTGCCAGCAGCTTGGAGGGGAACGGGGAGCTGTTTTTT. Its protein is CASSLEGNGELFF. Full variable domain (missing parts from reference TRBV5-6 and TRBJ2-2): DAGVTQSPTHLIKTRGQQVTLRCSPKSGHDTVSWYQQALGQGPQFIFQYYEEEERQRGNFPDRFSGHQFPNYSSELNVNALLLGDSALYLCASSLEGNGELFFGEGSRLTVL.

The rearrangement joins TRBV29-1 to TRBJ2-2, with TRBD1 matching over 8 bases. The junction had 10 bases not matched to a gene; V was cut back by 0 bases and J by 4 bases. Germline CDR1 reads SQVTM; CDR2 reads ANQGSEA. The CDR3 runs 17 residues. CDR3 loop: CSVEDLFQGASTGELFF. CDR3 bases: TGCAGCGTTGAAGATCTGTTTCAGGGGGCGAGCACCGGGGAGCTGTTTTTT.

About this clone: This specimen includes other DNA sequences encoding the same CDR3. CDR3 loop: CASSIGTSGYNEQFF. The CDR3 nucleotides are TGTGCCAGTAGTATAGGTACTAGCGGTTACAATGAGCAGTTCTTC. This chain joins TRBV19 and TRBJ2-1, with 8 bases aligning to TRBD2. With 1 base clipped from V and 4 bases from J, the junction kept 3 bases outside the gene matches. This CDR3 spans 15 amino acids. The germline gives CDR1 LNHDA, CDR2 SQIVND (reference sequence).

V is TRBV7-2 and J is TRBJ2-1; D is uncertain. Germline-derived CDR1 and CDR2 are SGHTA and FQGNSA. With 5 bases removed from V and 2 bases from J, the gap between germline ends came to 7 bases. The CDR3 contains 13 residues. For the CDR3, the DNA is TGTGCCAGCAGCAACCCTCCCTACAATGAGCAGTTCTTC. Its translation: CASSNPPYNEQFF.

This clone appeared a single time. The V call is TRBV7-9, the J call TRBJ2-7; 16 bases align to TRBD2. V dropped 4 bases and J dropped 1; count of bases not matched to a gene: 10. The CDR3 sequence is 19 residues long. Germline lookup yields CDR1 SEHNR and CDR2 FQNEAQ (reference sequence). The DNA of the CDR3 is TGTGCCAGCAGCTGGAAACCGGGACTAGCGGGAGGGTTTTCCTACGAGCAGTACTTC. Its translation: CASSWKPGLAGGFSYEQYF. Drawing the rest from reference TRBV7-9 and TRBJ2-7, the complete variable domain is DTGVSQNPRHKITKRGQNVTFRCDPISEHNRLYWYRQTLGQGPEFLTYFQNEAQLEKSRLLSDRFSAERPKGSFSTLEIQRTEQGDSAMYLCASSWKPGLAGGFSYEQYFGPGTRLTVT.

The chain joins TRBV19 to TRBJ2-1, with D uncertain. Trimming stripped 7 bases from V and 2 bases from J, with 12 bases between. Germline V gives CDR1 LNHDA, CDR2 SQIVND (reference sequence). The CDR3 is made up of 14 amino acids. DNA for the CDR3: TGTGCCAGTACCCCCGCTGGAACCTACAATGAGCAGTTCTTC. Amino acids: CASTPAGTYNEQFF.

The V and J genes are TRBV29-1 and TRBJ2-7, with 8 nucleotides matching TRBD1. The CDR3 length is 15 residues. V shed 3 bases and J 2 bases; nucleotides not matched to a gene: 9. The V gene's germline CDR1 is SQVTM and CDR2 ANQGSEA. The CDR3: CSVEVPGQETYEQYF. CDR3 coding DNA: TGCAGCGTTGAGGTTCCGGGACAGGAAACCTACGAGCAGTACTTC.

The chain carries TRBV15 and TRBJ1-2; D perhaps matches TRBD1 (6 bases). This CDR3 has 12 residues. Looked up from germline, CDR1 is LNHNV and CDR2 is YYDKDF (reference sequence). V was pared by 8 bases and J by 5 bases, with 12 bases between. The CDR3 here is CATGTGRYGYTF. The CDR3 nucleotides read TGTGCCACCGGTACAGGGAGGTATGGCTACACCTTC.

This clone showed up just once. The chain recombines TRBV9 with TRBJ1-2; TRBD1 matches at 10 bases. Trimming at V came to 5 bases and at J to 8 bases, leaving 6 bases not matched to a gene. This CDR3 has 13 residues. Germline V lookup: CDR1 SGDLS, CDR2 YYNGEE. CDR3 DNA: TGTGCCAGCAGGGACGGACAGGGGGGAGGCTACACCTTC. This encodes CASRDGQGGGYTF.

The chain employs TRBV7-9 and TRBJ1-4, with D hard to call. Germline V lookup: CDR1 SEHNR, CDR2 FQNEAQ (reference sequence). Trimming stripped 5 bases from V and 8 bases from J, with 12 bases between. The CDR3 extends over 13 amino acids. The CDR3 DNA reads TGTGCCAGCAGCGGACCCTGGAGGGAAAAACTGTTTTTT. It yields the protein CASSGPWREKLFF.

This chain joins TRBV29-1 and TRBJ2-3; tentatively, D is TRBD2 (5 bases). This CDR3 has 14 residues. V was trimmed by 8 bases and J by 0 bases, leaving 15 bases between them. Germline V gene sequence: CDR1 SQVTM, CDR2 ANQGSEA. The CDR3 protein is CSIQLGGSTDTQYF. The CDR3 DNA sequence: TGCAGCATCCAGCTCGGCGGGAGCACAGATACGCAGTATTTT.

About this clone: In the same sample, other DNA sequences code for this CDR3. V and J are TRBV6-5 and TRBJ2-1; possible D gene TRBD2, 5 bases. The CDR3 is 15 residues long. V lost 3 bases and J lost 0, with 9 bases in between. Germline CDR1 MNHEY, CDR2 SVGAGI. CDR3 in DNA: TGTGCCAGCAGTTATGGACTTAGCTCCTACAATGAGCAGTTCTTC. It is translated as CASSYGLSSYNEQFF.

The CDR3 DNA sequence: TGTGCCAGCAGCATCGGCGTTCGGACAGGGTGGAATCAGCCCCAGCATTTT. Amino acid sequence: CASSIGVRTGWNQPQHF. The chain recombines TRBV7-8 with TRBJ1-5, with 8 bases fitting TRBD1. The CDR3 covers 17 residues. The junction had 13 bases not matched to a gene; V was cut back by 5 bases and J by 4 bases. Germline V gene data show CDR1 as SGHVS and CDR2 as FQNEAQ.

The V gene is TRBV14, the J gene TRBJ1-3; D unresolved. The length of the CDR3 is 15 residues. V lost 0 bases and J 0 bases, leaving 6 bases between the germline ends. In germline, CDR1 is SGHDN, CDR2 FVKESK. The DNA for the CDR3 is TGTGCCAGCAGCCAAGATTGGCTCTCTGGAAACACCATATATTTT. This translates into CASSQDWLSGNTIYF.

V usage is TRBV5-1 and J usage is TRBJ2-2; TRBD2 aligns across 10 bases. From germline, CDR1 is SGHRS and CDR2 YFSETQ. V lost 0 bases to trimming and J lost 4 bases; unmatched junction nucleotides: 3. This CDR3 is 16 amino acids long. The CDR3 sequence: CASSLEPSGSTGELFF. The CDR3 nucleotides read TGCGCCAGCAGCTTGGAACCTAGCGGGAGCACCGGGGAGCTGTTTTTT.

This clone was seen just once. This chain links TRBV15 with TRBJ2-7; D call uncertain. V lost 0 bases, J lost 2 bases, and 8 bases lay in between. Germline-derived CDR1 and CDR2 are LNHNV and YYDKDF (reference sequence). The CDR3 length is 14 residues. The CDR3 is CATSRDHPAYEQYF. For the CDR3, the DNA is TGTGCCACCAGCAGAGATCACCCAGCCTACGAGCAGTACTTC.

The gene calls are TRBV7-8 and TRBJ2-3; D is ambiguous. Germline CDR1 and CDR2: SGHVS and FQNEAQ. Trimming took 5 bases from V and 0 from J, leaving 12 bases between them. The CDR3 extends over 15 amino acids. The CDR3: CASSVGLLSTDTQYF. The CDR3 DNA sequence: TGTGCCAGCAGCGTAGGGCTGTTAAGCACAGATACGCAGTATTTT.

The rearrangement links TRBV11-2 to TRBJ2-2; 12 bases are shared with TRBD2. CDR3 length equals 15 residues. Looked up from germline, CDR1 is SGHAT and CDR2 is FQNNGV. The V gene end was trimmed by 3 bases and the J gene end by 8 bases; junction bases not matched to a gene: 4. In DNA, the CDR3 is TGTGCCAGCAGCTTTTTGACTAGCGGGAGTGGGGAGCTGTTTTTT. It yields the protein CASSFLTSGSGELFF.

The V call is TRBV7-2, the J call TRBJ2-7, with D perhaps matching TRBD1 (5 bases). The CDR3 loop spans 15 amino acids. Trimming took off 1 base at V and 2 bases at J, with 12 bases between the two ends. Looked up from germline, CDR1 is SGHTA and CDR2 is FQGNSA. This CDR3 reads CASSLERTMTYEQYF. The CDR3 DNA follows: TGTGCCAGCAGCTTAGAGAGGACAATGACCTACGAGCAGTACTTC. Drawing the rest from reference TRBV7-2 and TRBJ2-7, the complete variable domain is GAGVSQSPSNKVTEKGKDVELRCDPISGHTALYWYRQSLGQGLEFLIYFQGNSAPDKSGLPSDRFSAERTGGSVSTLTIQRTQQEDSAVYLCASSLERTMTYEQYFGPGTRLTVT.

As for this clone: Compared with germline, one end of the junction differs, possibly owing to a read error. The DNA of the CDR3 is TGTGCCAGCAGCGTAGCGGGACCTTCCTACGAGCAGTACTTC. Its protein product is CASSVAGPSYEQYF. The chain recombines TRBV7-8 with TRBJ2-7, with 8 bases matching TRBD2. The germline gives CDR1 SGHVS, CDR2 FQNEAQ. This CDR3 contains 14 residues.

This CDR3 is CASIHRDRGLEDYTF. The CDR3 bases are TGTGCCAGCATACACCGGGACAGGGGGCTTGAAGACTACACCTTC. J is TRBJ1-2 and V is TRBV7-9; 12 bases are a match to TRBD1. Germline CDR1 reads SEHNR; CDR2 reads FQNEAQ (reference sequence). J was trimmed by 10 bases and V by 7 bases; bases with no gene match: 13. The CDR3 loop spans 15 amino acids.

In this sample, this clone turned up once. The rearrangement uses TRBV29-1 and TRBJ2-7, with D unresolved. V was pared by 6 bases and J by 5 bases, with 17 bases between. CDR1 is SQVTM and CDR2 is ANQGSEA in the germline V gene. The CDR3 totals 13 residues. The CDR3 protein is CSVAPQRADEQYF. Written as DNA, the CDR3 is TGCAGCGTCGCACCCCAGCGAGCAGACGAGCAGTACTTC.

Worth noting for this clone: Sequence at one end of the junction differs from germline and may be a read error. The chain employs TRBV11-2 and TRBJ2-1; TRBD2 matches at 11 bases. This CDR3 has 15 amino acids. Germline-derived CDR1 and CDR2 are SGHAT and FQNNGV. CDR3 in DNA: TGTGCCAGCACCTTAGCGGGAGGGAAATACAATGAGCAGTTCTTC. Its translation: CASTLAGGKYNEQFF.

This chain connects TRBV5-1 to TRBJ2-7, with a tentative D call TRBD2 (5 bases). The CDR3 length is 16 residues. CDR1 and CDR2 from the germline V gene are SGHRS and YFSETQ. Trimming shortened V by 4 bases and J by 1 base, and 18 bases separated the two germline ends. CDR3 nucleotide sequence: TGCGCCAGCAGCCCTAGCTCTGGGTCTTTTTCCTACGAGCAGTACTTC. Amino acid sequence: CASSPSSGSFSYEQYF. Based on the CDR3 plus reference TRBV5-1 and TRBJ2-7, the full variable domain is KAGVTQTPRYLIKTRGQQVTLSCSPISGHRSVSWYQQTPGQGLQFLFEYFSETQRNKGNFPGRFSGRQFSNSRSEMNVSTLELGDSALYLCASSPSSGSFSYEQYFGPGTRLTVT.

The V call is TRBV10-3, the J call TRBJ2-7; weak D call: TRBD2 (6 bases). V lost 10 bases, J lost 1 base, and 14 bases lay in between. This CDR3 is built from 13 residues. Per the germline V gene, CDR1 is ENHRY and CDR2 is SYGVKD. CDR3 loop: CATLSGHSYEQYF. The CDR3 coding sequence is TGTGCCACACTTAGCGGTCATTCCTACGAGCAGTACTTC.

The chain combines TRBV28 with TRBJ2-5; TRBD2 agrees at 13 bases. CDR1 is MDHEN, CDR2 SYDVKM, per germline. V shed 5 bases, J shed 1 base, and the junction held 4 bases outside the gene matches. The CDR3 covers 16 residues. The CDR3 loop reads CASSPLAGGLQETQYF. CDR3 nucleotides: TGTGCCAGCAGTCCACTAGCGGGAGGGCTCCAAGAGACCCAGTACTTC.

In its sample, this clone was seen once. The identical CDR3 is also encoded by other nucleotide sequences in the sample. The rearrangement uses TRBV28 and TRBJ2-7; D ambiguous. Trimming took 3 bases from V and 3 from J, leaving 6 bases between them. CDR1 is MDHEN, CDR2 SYDVKM, per germline. This CDR3 region has 12 residues. The CDR3 DNA reads TGTGCCAGCAGTTTTCGGAACTACGAGCAGTACTTC. This codes for CASSFRNYEQYF.